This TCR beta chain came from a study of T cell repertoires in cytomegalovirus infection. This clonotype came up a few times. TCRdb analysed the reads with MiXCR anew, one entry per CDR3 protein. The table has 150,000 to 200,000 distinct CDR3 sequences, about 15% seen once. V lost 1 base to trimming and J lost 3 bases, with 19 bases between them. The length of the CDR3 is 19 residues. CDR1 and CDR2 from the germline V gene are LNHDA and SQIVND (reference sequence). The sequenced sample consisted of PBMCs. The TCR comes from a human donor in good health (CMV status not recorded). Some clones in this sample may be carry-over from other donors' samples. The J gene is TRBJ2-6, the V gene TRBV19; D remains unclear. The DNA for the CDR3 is TGTGCCAGTAGTATAGGGCCCCGACATGCCCGGAGTGGGGCCAACGTCCTGACTTTC. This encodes CASSIGPRHARSGANVLTF.